The rows below give T cell receptor beta chains drawn from one sample of a study of cytomegalovirus exposure and HLA in healthy donors. Here immunoSEQ multiplex PCR was the method, and the copy in TCRdb shows in-frame clones only, minus some. The repertoire table contains some 200,000 clones. Source material: PBMCs. These receptors were obtained from a girl aged 2-10 years in good health and CMV-seropositive. Both conserved end residues are part of each CDR3. A D gene is named only where the DNA matches it firmly.

J gene,V gene,D gene,CDR3 protein,CDR3 DNA
TRBJ2-1,TRBV5-1,.,CASSLIPQGNSYNEQFF,TGCGCCAGCAGCTTGATACCTCAGGGAAACTCCTACAATGAGCAGTTCTTC
TRBJ1-4,TRBV2,.,CASSRDEKLFF,TGTGCCAGCAGCCGGGATGAAAAACTGTTTTTT
TRBJ2-5,TRBV30,.,CAWSGLQEETQYF,TGTGCCTGGAGTGGACTACAAGAAGAGACCCAGTACTTC
TRBJ2-2,TRBV28,TRBD1,CASSSNGQGWGELFF,TGTGCCAGCAGTTCGAACGGACAGGGGTGGGGGGAGCTGTTTTTT
TRBJ2-3,TRBV18,TRBD2,CASSPRAGVTADTQYF,TGTGCCAGCTCACCACGAGCGGGAGTTACCGCAGATACGCAGTATTTT
TRBJ1-5,TRBV5-5,.,CASSLTGNSNQPQHF,TGTGCCAGCAGCTTGACAGGGAATAGCAATCAGCCCCAGCATTTT
TRBJ2-1,TRBV2,.,CASSRAEQFF,TGTGCCAGCAGTAGAGCTGAGCAGTTCTTC
TRBJ2-1,TRBV5-1,TRBD2,CASSLKLAGNNEQFF,TGCGCCAGCAGCTTGAAACTAGCGGGCAATAATGAGCAGTTCTTC
TRBJ1-4,TRBV2,TRBD1,CASSAWDRGGEKLFF,TGTGCCAGCAGCGCCTGGGACAGGGGGGGTGAAAAACTGTTTTTT
TRBJ1-2,TRBV19,.,CASGEGRYGYTF,TGTGCCAGTGGGGAGGGGCGCTATGGCTACACCTTC
TRBJ2-7,TRBV18,.,CASSRGGQIYEQYF,TGTGCCAGCTCACGGGGCGGACAGATCTACGAGCAGTACTTC
TRBJ2-3,TRBV10-3,TRBD1,CAIRETGFTDTQYF,TGTGCCATCAGGGAGACAGGGTTCACAGATACGCAGTATTTT
TRBJ2-5,TRBV2,TRBD2,CASSAGGPETQYF,TGTGCCAGCAGTGCGGGAGGGCCAGAGACCCAGTACTTC
TRBJ1-6,TRBV6-7,.,CATPSRGASPLHF,TGTGCCACCCCGTCTCGGGGGGCTTCACCCCTCCACTTT
TRBJ2-5,TRBV6-7,TRBD1,CASSYIVRTQGQQETQYF,TGTGCCAGCAGTTATATCGTCCGTACTCAGGGACAGCAAGAGACCCAGTACTTC
TRBJ1-4,TRBV5-4,.,CASSQQLGDEKLFF,TGTGCCAGCAGCCAACAGCTCGGGGATGAAAAACTGTTTTTT
TRBJ2-1,TRBV28,TRBD2,CASSFPHSGRAENEQFF,TGTGCCAGCAGTTTCCCCCATAGCGGGAGGGCCGAGAATGAGCAGTTCTTC
TRBJ2-1,TRBV5-1,TRBD2,CASSTGLAGGILNEQFF,TGCGCCAGCAGCACGGGGCTAGCGGGAGGGATTTTAAATGAGCAGTTCTTC
TRBJ2-2,TRBV9,TRBD2,CASKGGTSGTGELFF,TGTGCCAGCAAGGGAGGGACTAGCGGTACCGGGGAGCTGTTTTTT
TRBJ1-5,TRBV6-4,.,CASSVEIDQPQHF,TGTGCCAGCAGTGTCGAGATTGATCAGCCCCAGCATTTT